These 22 T cell receptor beta chains share one sample of origin, sequenced in a study of CDR3 diversity in severe acne. TCRdb reprocessed the PCR reads via MiXCR and lists one record per CDR3 protein. The sample includes 89,000 or so distinct CDR3 sequences, roughly 52% of them seen just once. Sequencing was done on a sample of blood. These receptors came from a male donor in good health, serving as a control.

V is TRBV20-1 and J is TRBJ2-2, with TRBD2 identical over 8 bases. The germline gives CDR1 DFQATT, CDR2 SNEGSKA (reference sequence). V lost 0 bases and J lost 3; bases outside the gene matches: 3. This CDR3 has 15 amino acids. CDR3 sequence reads: CSAREGSGDTGELFF. CDR3 nucleotide sequence: TGCAGTGCTAGAGAGGGTAGCGGGGACACCGGGGAGCTGTTTTTT.

V and J are TRBV19 and TRBJ2-1, with 8 positions matching TRBD1. Germline V gene lookup returns CDR1 LNHDA and CDR2 SQIVND (reference sequence). V was clipped by 3 bases and J by 8 bases; unmatched bases: 6. CDR3 length: 14 amino acids. CDR3 sequence (DNA): TGTGCCAGTAGTATCCCGACAGGGGTGTATGAGCAGTTCTTC. Its translation: CASSIPTGVYEQFF.

The J gene is TRBJ2-5, the V gene TRBV29-1, with unresolved D. Trimming cost V 5 bases and J 4 bases, with 5 bases left between them. This CDR3 has 10 amino acids. Looked up from germline, CDR1 is SQVTM and CDR2 is ANQGSEA. Here the CDR3 DNA reads TGCAGCGTTTTGGTAGAGACCCAGTACTTC. Amino acids: CSVLVETQYF.

The sample holds many counts of this clonotype. The chain combines TRBV15 with TRBJ1-4; 7 bases map to TRBD1. The V gene end was trimmed by 4 bases and the J gene end by 7 bases; junction bases not matched to a gene: 12. CDR1 LNHNV and CDR2 YYDKDF come from the germline V gene (reference sequence). This CDR3 spans 16 amino acids. The CDR3: CATSTGGGSRGEKLFF. In nucleotides, the CDR3 is TGTGCCACCAGCACCGGAGGGGGCTCCAGAGGTGAAAAACTGTTTTTT. Drawing the rest from reference TRBV15 and TRBJ1-4, the complete variable domain is DAMVIQNPRYQVTQFGKPVTLSCSQTLNHNVMYWYQQKSSQAPKLLFHYYDKDFNNEADTPDNFQSRRPNTSFCFLDIRSPGLGDTAMYLCATSTGGGSRGEKLFFGSGTQLSVL.

The J gene is TRBJ1-6, the V gene TRBV2, with D maybe TRBD1 (6 bases). Between the trimmed V and J ends, which lost 6 bases and 18 bases, there was a span of 12 bases. The CDR3 is 10 residues long. Germline assignment: CDR1 SNHLY and CDR2 FYNNEI. The CDR3 nucleotides are TGTGCCAGCAGGGGGGCGTTCTACCACTTT. Translating gives CASRGAFYHF.

The chain has TRBV20-1 and TRBJ2-7, with D perhaps matching TRBD1 or TRBD2 (5 bases each). V was trimmed by 3 bases and J by 3 bases, leaving 15 bases between them. The CDR3 extends over 14 amino acids. The germline V gene has CDR1 DFQATT and CDR2 SNEGSKA (reference sequence). CDR3 sequence (DNA): TGCAGTGCTAGTGAAGTTGGGACGGACTACGAGCAGTACTTC. Translation: CSASEVGTDYEQYF.

Judged by abundance, this clonotype is medium-sized (0.01 to 0.1%). The gene calls are TRBV5-1 and TRBJ2-7, with a possible D match to TRBD1 (6 bases). From germline, CDR1 is SGHRS and CDR2 YFSETQ. V was clipped by 6 bases and J by 2 bases, with 15 bases between them. This CDR3 contains 14 residues. The CDR3 DNA reads as TGCGCCAGCAAGTTAGGGACATGGACCTACGAGCAGTACTTC. Translating gives CASKLGTWTYEQYF.

The chain has TRBV6-1 and TRBJ2-1; 10 bases align to TRBD2. This CDR3 comprises 15 residues. J was trimmed by 3 bases and V by 10 bases; bases with no gene match: 9. Germline CDR1 is MNHNS and CDR2 is SASEGT. In nucleotides, the CDR3 is TGTGCCACAGGATTCGGGACTAGCGACTACAATGAGCAGTTCTTC. Its translation: CATGFGTSDYNEQFF.

The chain recombines TRBV15 with TRBJ2-2; no clear D gene. Germline loops: CDR1 LNHNV, CDR2 YYDKDF (reference sequence). V lost 1 base and J 6 bases, leaving 6 bases between the germline ends. The CDR3 covers 13 residues. The CDR3 sequence is CATSRVPSGELFF. The CDR3 nucleotides are TGTGCCACCAGCAGAGTACCGTCCGGGGAGCTGTTTTTT. Full variable domain (outside the CDR3, taken from reference TRBV15 and TRBJ2-2): DAMVIQNPRYQVTQFGKPVTLSCSQTLNHNVMYWYQQKSSQAPKLLFHYYDKDFNNEADTPDNFQSRRPNTSFCFLDIRSPGLGDTAMYLCATSRVPSGELFFGEGSRLTVL.

The chain joins TRBV6-6 to TRBJ1-5; 7 bases map to TRBD1. V shed 6 bases and J 6 bases; nucleotides not matched to a gene: 11. CDR3 length equals 15 residues. CDR1 and CDR2 (germline): MNHNY, SVGAGI (reference sequence). The CDR3 loop reads CASSPPVGGGQPQHF. The CDR3 coding sequence is TGTGCCAGCAGCCCCCCCGTAGGGGGCGGTCAGCCCCAGCATTTT.

This clonotype occurred many times. The chain links TRBV13 to TRBJ2-3; 14 nucleotides align to TRBD2. The length of the CDR3 is 16 residues. Germline loops: CDR1 PRHDT, CDR2 FYEKMQ (reference sequence). Losses at the gene ends were 5 bases for V and 8 bases for J; bases not matched to a gene: 9. The CDR3, as DNA: TGTGCCAGCAGCCCCCGACTAGCGGGAGGGCCTTCTACGCAGTATTTT. Translated, it gives CASSPRLAGGPSTQYF.

For this clonotype: One end of the junction varies from germline; a read error may be responsible. This chain uses TRBV7-9 with TRBJ1-1; D is ambiguous. The CDR3 runs to 13 residues. The germline V gene encodes CDR1 SEHNR and CDR2 FQNEAQ (reference sequence). The CDR3 sequence is CASSLEMNTEALF. CDR3 nucleotides: TGTGCCAGCAGCTTAGAAATGAACACTGAAGCTCTCTTT.

The chain couples TRBV25-1 to TRBJ2-5; 12 nucleotides align to TRBD2. Per the germline V gene, CDR1 is MGHDK and CDR2 is SYGVNS. V gave up 5 bases and J gave up 6 bases; unmatched junction bases: 7. The CDR3 runs 15 residues. CDR3 sequence: CASSTLAGGQKTQYF. Written as DNA, the CDR3 is TGTGCCAGCAGTACCCTAGCGGGAGGGCAAAAGACCCAGTACTTC.

The chain couples TRBV15 to TRBJ2-3; 13 bases align to TRBD2. The CDR3 has 17 residues. V shed 3 bases, J shed 6 bases, and the junction held 9 bases outside the gene matches. Germline V lookup: CDR1 LNHNV, CDR2 YYDKDF (reference sequence). CDR3 bases: TGTGCCACCAGCAGCCGAGGGACTAGCGGGGCCGGGGATACGCAGTATTTT. It is translated as CATSSRGTSGAGDTQYF. Using reference TRBV15 and TRBJ2-3 for the parts outside the CDR3, the full variable domain is DAMVIQNPRYQVTQFGKPVTLSCSQTLNHNVMYWYQQKSSQAPKLLFHYYDKDFNNEADTPDNFQSRRPNTSFCFLDIRSPGLGDTAMYLCATSSRGTSGAGDTQYFGPGTRLTVL.

A word on this clonotype: Its ends do not fully match the called genes, so a read error is possible. This rearrangement joins TRBV20-1 to TRBJ2-5; possibly TRBD1 for D (5 bases). Germline V gene lookup returns CDR1 DFQATT and CDR2 SNEGSKA (reference sequence). The CDR3 spans 14 residues. The CDR3 nucleotides are TGCAGTGCTAGGTCCGGACAATACCAAGAGACACAGTACTTC. Protein: CSARSGQYQETQYF.

This clonotype was seen at least ten times. The chain couples TRBV6-5 to TRBJ1-2; weak D call: TRBD1 (5 bases). Trimming shortened V by 0 bases and J by 1 base, and 15 bases separated the two germline ends. Germline V gene data show CDR1 as MNHEY and CDR2 as SVGAGI. CDR3 size: 17 residues. The CDR3 nucleotides are TGTGCCAGCAGTTACTCCGGGGGATCCTCTAGTAACTATGGCTACACCTTC. Translated: CASSYSGGSSSNYGYTF.

By sample share, this clonotype is medium-sized (0.01 to 0.1%). The genes are TRBV9 and TRBJ2-7; D possibly uses TRBD1 or TRBD2 (6 bases each). The CDR3 consists of 13 residues. Trimming shortened V by 3 bases and J by 5 bases, and 12 bases separated the two germline ends. Germline CDR1 reads SGDLS; CDR2 reads YYNGEE. In DNA form, the CDR3 reads TGTGCCAGCAGCGCTCCTGGGGGGCACGAGCAGTACTTC. Translation gives CASSAPGGHEQYF.

The sample holds a few counts of this clonotype. The V call is TRBV5-5, the J call TRBJ1-5, with TRBD1 identical over 9 bases. CDR1 and CDR2 from the germline V gene are SGHKS and YYEKEE (reference sequence). V shed 7 bases and J 2 bases; nucleotides not matched to a gene: 16. The CDR3 is 18 residues long. This CDR3 is CASSDVGTGYRGNQPQHF. CDR3 DNA: TGTGCCAGCTCCGACGTTGGGACAGGGTATCGGGGCAATCAGCCCCAGCATTTT.

This clonotype was detected ten times or more. The rearrangement uses TRBV29-1 and TRBJ2-6, with D perhaps matching TRBD1 or TRBD2 (6 bases each). Per the germline V gene, CDR1 is SQVTM and CDR2 is ANQGSEA. Between the trimmed V and J ends, which lost 6 bases and 0 bases, there was a span of 15 bases. The CDR3 sequence is 16 residues long. The CDR3 region is CSVSTGGSSGANVLTF. CDR3 DNA sequence: TGCAGCGTCTCGACAGGAGGGAGCTCTGGGGCCAACGTCCTGACTTTC.

This clonotype has a count of ten or more. The chain uses TRBV5-8 and TRBJ2-2; TRBD1 agrees at 8 bases. The germline gives CDR1 SGHTS, CDR2 YDEGEE. After removal of 3 bases from V and 4 bases from J, the junction contained 5 bases not matched to a gene. The CDR3 loop spans 15 amino acids. CDR3 DNA: TGTGCCAGCAGCTCGACAGGGGCCGGCACCGGGGAGCTGTTTTTT. Its translation is CASSSTGAGTGELFF. The full variable domain, its missing parts supplied by reference TRBV5-8 and TRBJ2-2, is EAGVTQSPTHLIKTRGQQATLRCSPISGHTSVYWYQQALGLGLQFLLWYDEGEERNRGNFPPRFSGRQFPNYSSELNVNALELEDSALYLCASSSTGAGTGELFFGEGSRLTVL.

This clonotype was observed at least ten times. A much more abundant neighbour one base away suggests this may be a read error. The chain couples TRBV29-1 to TRBJ2-7, with no clear D. With 5 bases removed from V and 3 bases from J, the gap between germline ends came to 17 bases. CDR3 length equals 14 residues. CDR1 is SQVTM, CDR2 ANQGSEA, per germline. The CDR3 sequence is CSVQVWAGYYEQYF. DNA for the CDR3: TGCAGCGTTCAGGTTTGGGCAGGTTACTACGAGCAGTACTTC.

The V gene is TRBV25-1, the J gene TRBJ1-5; 9 bases line up with TRBD1. The CDR3 has 16 amino acids. The V gene end was trimmed by 7 bases and the J gene end by 6 bases; junction bases not matched to a gene: 13. Per germline, CDR1 MGHDK and CDR2 SYGVNS. The CDR3: CASIQDRGYMGQPQHF. CDR3 DNA: TGTGCCAGCATTCAGGACAGGGGTTATATGGGTCAGCCCCAGCATTTT.